Listed below are T cell receptor beta chains from one sample, sequenced in a study of beta chain features in type 1 diabetes. Clones were sequenced by immunoSEQ multiplex PCR, and TCRdb holds only the in-frame ones, with some missing. The sample lists under 950,000 clones; under 20% were seen once. The specimen was naive CD4+ T cells from blood. Source of these receptors: a woman aged 18-30 years in good health. CDR3s include the opening cysteine and the closing phenylalanine or tryptophan. The order of the fields is J gene, clone size, D gene, V gene, CDR3 protein, CDR3 DNA. D genes are given only for firm matches. Clone sizes are given selectively: once, few, many, or a class where the clone is expanded.

J gene: TRBJ1-2
clone size: NA
D gene: TRBD1
V gene: TRBV6-5
CDR3 protein: CASSYSWDRIYGYTF
CDR3 DNA: TGTGCCAGCAGTTACTCGTGGGACAGGATCTATGGCTACACCTTC

J gene: TRBJ2-5
clone size: NA
D gene: NA
V gene: TRBV4-2
CDR3 protein: CASSQERGAGVAQTQYF
CDR3 DNA: TGTGCCAGCAGCCAAGAGAGGGGGGCGGGAGTCGCGCAGACCCAGTACTTC

J gene: TRBJ2-1
clone size: NA
D gene: NA
V gene: TRBV19
CDR3 protein: CASSIVTGGSYNEQFF
CDR3 DNA: TGTGCCAGTAGTATAGTGACAGGCGGCTCCTACAATGAGCAGTTCTTC

J gene: TRBJ2-2
clone size: few
D gene: NA
V gene: TRBV5-1
CDR3 protein: CASSRTWSQNTGELFF
CDR3 DNA: TGCGCCAGCAGCCGAACTTGGTCACAGAACACCGGGGAGCTGTTTTTT

J gene: TRBJ2-7
clone size: NA
D gene: NA
V gene: TRBV28
CDR3 protein: CASSSRGRTYEQYF
CDR3 DNA: TGTGCCAGCAGTTCCAGGGGTAGAACCTACGAGCAGTACTTC

J gene: TRBJ2-7
clone size: few
D gene: TRBD1
V gene: TRBV10-3
CDR3 protein: CAVGTGSSYEQYF
CDR3 DNA: TGTGCCGTTGGGACAGGGAGCTCCTACGAGCAGTACTTC

J gene: TRBJ2-5
clone size: few
D gene: NA
V gene: TRBV28
CDR3 protein: CASSQETQYF
CDR3 DNA: TGTGCCAGCAGTCAAGAGACCCAGTACTTC

J gene: TRBJ1-5
clone size: few
D gene: NA
V gene: TRBV6-5
CDR3 protein: CASSRTHRVGQPQHF
CDR3 DNA: TGTGCCAGCAGCCGCACCCACAGGGTTGGTCAGCCCCAGCATTTT

J gene: TRBJ2-1
clone size: few
D gene: TRBD2
V gene: TRBV27
CDR3 protein: CASSLTSASYNEQFF
CDR3 DNA: TGTGCCAGCAGTTTGACTAGCGCCTCCTACAATGAGCAGTTCTTC

J gene: TRBJ2-5
clone size: NA
D gene: NA
V gene: TRBV6-5
CDR3 protein: CASRSGIPETQYF
CDR3 DNA: TGTGCCAGCAGATCAGGGATCCCAGAGACCCAGTACTTC

J gene: TRBJ2-7
clone size: NA
D gene: NA
V gene: TRBV7-9
CDR3 protein: CASSLEGLHEQYF
CDR3 DNA: TGTGCCAGCAGCTTAGAGGGTCTTCACGAGCAGTACTTC

J gene: TRBJ2-4
clone size: NA
D gene: NA
V gene: TRBV19
CDR3 protein: CASSMTDGNIQYF
CDR3 DNA: TGTGCCAGTAGTATGACCGACGGGAACATTCAGTACTTC

J gene: TRBJ2-3
clone size: few
D gene: NA
V gene: TRBV7-3
CDR3 protein: CASSPGGQGTDTQYF
CDR3 DNA: TGTGCCAGCAGCCCTGGTGGGCAGGGCACAGATACGCAGTATTTT

J gene: TRBJ1-2
clone size: once
D gene: NA
V gene: TRBV14
CDR3 protein: CASSHATQASPTYGYTF
CDR3 DNA: TGTGCCAGCAGCCATGCCACCCAGGCTTCCCCGACCTATGGCTACACCTTC

J gene: TRBJ1-2
clone size: NA
D gene: TRBD1
V gene: TRBV6-5
CDR3 protein: CASSRGQGSGYTF
CDR3 DNA: TGTGCCAGCAGCCGGGGACAGGGGAGCGGCTACACCTTC

J gene: TRBJ2-6
clone size: NA
D gene: NA
V gene: TRBV2
CDR3 protein: CASSPHRSGANVLTF
CDR3 DNA: TGTGCCAGCAGTCCCCATCGCTCTGGGGCCAACGTCCTGACTTTC

J gene: TRBJ2-1
clone size: NA
D gene: NA
V gene: TRBV7-3
CDR3 protein: CASNPRESSYNEQFF
CDR3 DNA: TGTGCCAGCAACCCCCGGGAGAGCTCCTACAATGAGCAGTTCTTC

J gene: TRBJ2-7
clone size: few
D gene: TRBD1
V gene: TRBV9
CDR3 protein: CASSRTGTGVYEQYF
CDR3 DNA: TGTGCCAGCAGCAGGACCGGGACAGGGGTCTACGAGCAGTACTTC

J gene: TRBJ2-1
clone size: NA
D gene: TRBD2
V gene: TRBV9
CDR3 protein: CASSAGGRGYNEQFF
CDR3 DNA: TGTGCCAGCAGCGCGGGCGGGAGGGGATACAATGAGCAGTTCTTC

J gene: TRBJ2-3
clone size: few
D gene: NA
V gene: TRBV7-3
CDR3 protein: CASSLGTGSQDTQYF
CDR3 DNA: TGTGCCAGCAGCTTAGGTACAGGGAGTCAAGATACGCAGTATTTT

J gene: TRBJ2-3
clone size: NA
D gene: NA
V gene: TRBV7-2
CDR3 protein: CASSLYVDTQYF
CDR3 DNA: TGTGCCAGCAGCTTGTACGTGGATACGCAGTATTTT

J gene: TRBJ1-1
clone size: few
D gene: NA
V gene: TRBV2
CDR3 protein: CASSELGDTEAFF
CDR3 DNA: TGTGCCAGCAGTGAGTTGGGGGACACTGAAGCTTTCTTT

J gene: TRBJ1-1
clone size: NA
D gene: NA
V gene: TRBV19
CDR3 protein: CASSIRLDTEAFF
CDR3 DNA: TGTGCCAGTAGTATAAGGTTGGACACTGAAGCTTTCTTT

J gene: TRBJ1-2
clone size: few
D gene: NA
V gene: TRBV9
CDR3 protein: CASSLQGTPNYGYTF
CDR3 DNA: TGTGCCAGCAGCCTACAGGGTACGCCTAACTATGGCTACACCTTC

J gene: TRBJ2-7
clone size: few
D gene: NA
V gene: TRBV27
CDR3 protein: CASPGLGFYEQYF
CDR3 DNA: TGTGCCAGCCCAGGACTTGGTTTCTACGAGCAGTACTTC

J gene: TRBJ2-2
clone size: NA
D gene: NA
V gene: TRBV6-6
CDR3 protein: CASSYSTPGELFF
CDR3 DNA: TGTGCCAGCAGTTACTCGACCCCAGGGGAGCTGTTTTTT

J gene: TRBJ1-5
clone size: few
D gene: TRBD1
V gene: TRBV6-1
CDR3 protein: CASSVTGTANQPQHF
CDR3 DNA: TGTGCCAGCAGTGTCACCGGGACAGCAAATCAGCCCCAGCATTTT

J gene: TRBJ1-5
clone size: few
D gene: NA
V gene: TRBV28
CDR3 protein: CASSTPSSYGDSNQPQHF
CDR3 DNA: TGTGCCAGCAGTACCCCCTCTTCTTACGGGGATAGCAATCAGCCCCAGCATTTT

J gene: TRBJ1-2
clone size: NA
D gene: TRBD1
V gene: TRBV27
CDR3 protein: CASSFSRTGSAGYTF
CDR3 DNA: TGTGCCAGCAGTTTCTCTCGGACAGGTTCTGCTGGCTACACCTTC

J gene: TRBJ2-2
clone size: few
D gene: TRBD2
V gene: TRBV5-6
CDR3 protein: CASSWSGVRELFF
CDR3 DNA: TGTGCCAGCAGTTGGAGCGGGGTGAGGGAGCTGTTTTTT

J gene: TRBJ2-1
clone size: few
D gene: NA
V gene: TRBV7-9
CDR3 protein: CASSLDLDSYNEQFF
CDR3 DNA: TGTGCCAGCAGCTTAGATCTAGACTCCTACAATGAGCAGTTCTTC

J gene: TRBJ2-1
clone size: NA
D gene: TRBD2
V gene: TRBV18
CDR3 protein: CASSPSSGGTYNEQFF
CDR3 DNA: TGTGCCAGCTCACCATCAAGCGGGGGGACCTACAATGAGCAGTTCTTC

J gene: TRBJ1-3
clone size: NA
D gene: NA
V gene: TRBV9
CDR3 protein: CASSALGGHFGNTIYF
CDR3 DNA: TGTGCCAGCAGCGCACTGGGGGGCCACTTCGGAAACACCATATATTTT

J gene: TRBJ2-7
clone size: NA
D gene: NA
V gene: TRBV19
CDR3 protein: CASSIALGRLDEQYF
CDR3 DNA: TGTGCCAGTAGTATTGCGCTCGGACGATTGGACGAGCAGTACTTC

J gene: TRBJ2-5
clone size: once
D gene: NA
V gene: TRBV6-1
CDR3 protein: CASCITGREETQYF
CDR3 DNA: TGTGCCAGCTGCATAACCGGACGGGAAGAGACCCAGTACTTC

J gene: TRBJ2-5
clone size: few
D gene: NA
V gene: TRBV18
CDR3 protein: CASSPSREETQYF
CDR3 DNA: TGTGCCAGCTCACCAAGCAGGGAAGAGACCCAGTACTTC

J gene: TRBJ2-3
clone size: NA
D gene: NA
V gene: TRBV18
CDR3 protein: CASSLLQGDTQYF
CDR3 DNA: TGTGCCAGCTCACTCTTGCAGGGGGATACGCAGTATTTT

J gene: TRBJ1-5
clone size: few
D gene: NA
V gene: TRBV9
CDR3 protein: CASSVEGMSNQPQHF
CDR3 DNA: TGTGCCAGCAGCGTAGAAGGGATGAGCAATCAGCCCCAGCATTTT

J gene: TRBJ1-4
clone size: NA
D gene: NA
V gene: TRBV7-9
CDR3 protein: CASSLALGATNEKLFF
CDR3 DNA: TGTGCCAGCAGCTTAGCGTTGGGAGCAACTAATGAAAAACTGTTTTTT

J gene: TRBJ1-4
clone size: NA
D gene: TRBD1
V gene: TRBV7-9
CDR3 protein: CASSTQGGIPEKLFF
CDR3 DNA: TGTGCCAGCAGCACGCAGGGGGGCATTCCCGAAAAACTGTTTTTT

J gene: TRBJ2-2
clone size: NA
D gene: TRBD1
V gene: TRBV5-1
CDR3 protein: CASSTGDRITGELFF
CDR3 DNA: TGCGCCAGCAGCACGGGGGACAGGATCACCGGGGAGCTGTTTTTT

J gene: TRBJ2-1
clone size: few
D gene: NA
V gene: TRBV4-3
CDR3 protein: CASSQDPGAGNEQFF
CDR3 DNA: TGCGCCAGCAGCCAAGATCCAGGGGCGGGAAATGAGCAGTTCTTC

J gene: TRBJ1-1
clone size: few
D gene: TRBD1
V gene: TRBV5-1
CDR3 protein: CASSLAGGRNTEAFF
CDR3 DNA: TGCGCCAGCAGCTTAGCAGGGGGCAGGAACACTGAAGCTTTCTTT

J gene: TRBJ2-1
clone size: few
D gene: TRBD2
V gene: TRBV7-2
CDR3 protein: CASSLWLAVDNEQFF
CDR3 DNA: TGTGCCAGCAGCTTATGGCTAGCGGTAGACAATGAGCAGTTCTTC

J gene: TRBJ1-1
clone size: NA
D gene: TRBD1
V gene: TRBV5-4
CDR3 protein: CASSLGQGGDTEAFF
CDR3 DNA: TGTGCCAGCAGCTTAGGACAGGGTGGGGACACTGAAGCTTTCTTT

J gene: TRBJ2-7
clone size: few
D gene: NA
V gene: TRBV6-5
CDR3 protein: CASSYSGRGGYEQYF
CDR3 DNA: TGTGCCAGCAGTTACTCGGGCAGGGGAGGCTACGAGCAGTACTTC

J gene: TRBJ1-3
clone size: few
D gene: NA
V gene: TRBV15
CDR3 protein: CATSPQLGNTIYF
CDR3 DNA: TGTGCCACCAGCCCCCAGCTGGGAAACACCATATATTTT

J gene: TRBJ2-7
clone size: NA
D gene: NA
V gene: TRBV28
CDR3 protein: CASNRQDINYEQYF
CDR3 DNA: TGTGCCAGCAATAGACAGGACATAAACTACGAGCAGTACTTC

J gene: TRBJ1-2
clone size: NA
D gene: NA
V gene: TRBV27
CDR3 protein: CASSLAAPPNYGYTF
CDR3 DNA: TGTGCCAGCAGTTTGGCGGCACCACCTAACTATGGCTACACCTTC

J gene: TRBJ1-4
clone size: NA
D gene: NA
V gene: TRBV7-9
CDR3 protein: CASDRGITTNEKLFF
CDR3 DNA: TGTGCCAGCGACCGGGGTATAACAACTAATGAAAAACTGTTTTTT

J gene: TRBJ2-3
clone size: few
D gene: NA
V gene: TRBV5-6
CDR3 protein: CASRKEGTDTQYF
CDR3 DNA: TGTGCCAGCAGGAAGGAGGGCACAGATACGCAGTATTTT

J gene: TRBJ2-5
clone size: NA
D gene: TRBD2
V gene: TRBV28
CDR3 protein: CASSLGGVAAQETQYF
CDR3 DNA: TGTGCCAGCAGCCTTGGGGGGGTAGCGGCCCAAGAGACCCAGTACTTC

J gene: TRBJ1-1
clone size: NA
D gene: TRBD1
V gene: TRBV4-2
CDR3 protein: CASSPETGVVTEAFF
CDR3 DNA: TGTGCCAGCAGCCCTGAGACAGGGGTAGTCACTGAAGCTTTCTTT

J gene: TRBJ2-2
clone size: NA
D gene: NA
V gene: TRBV5-4
CDR3 protein: CASSRTGTTGELFF
CDR3 DNA: TGTGCCAGCAGTCGAACAGGGACCACCGGGGAGCTGTTTTTT